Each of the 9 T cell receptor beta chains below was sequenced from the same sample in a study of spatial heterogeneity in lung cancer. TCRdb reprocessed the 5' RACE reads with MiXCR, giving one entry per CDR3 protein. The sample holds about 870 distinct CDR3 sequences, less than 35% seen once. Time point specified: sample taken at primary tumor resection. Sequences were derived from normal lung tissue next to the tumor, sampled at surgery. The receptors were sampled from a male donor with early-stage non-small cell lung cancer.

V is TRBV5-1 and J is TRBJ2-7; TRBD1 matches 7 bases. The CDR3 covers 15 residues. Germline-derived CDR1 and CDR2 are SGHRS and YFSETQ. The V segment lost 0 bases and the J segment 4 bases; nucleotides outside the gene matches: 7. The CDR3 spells CASSLEVGGWYEQYF. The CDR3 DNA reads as TGCGCCAGCAGCTTGGAGGTAGGGGGCTGGTACGAGCAGTACTTC.

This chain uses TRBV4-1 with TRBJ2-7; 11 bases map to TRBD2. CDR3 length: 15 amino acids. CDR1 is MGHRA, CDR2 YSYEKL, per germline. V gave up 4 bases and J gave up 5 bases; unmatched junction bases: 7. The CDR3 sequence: CASSRLLAGANEQYF. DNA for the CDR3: TGCGCCAGCAGCCGCCTACTAGCGGGAGCCAACGAGCAGTACTTC.

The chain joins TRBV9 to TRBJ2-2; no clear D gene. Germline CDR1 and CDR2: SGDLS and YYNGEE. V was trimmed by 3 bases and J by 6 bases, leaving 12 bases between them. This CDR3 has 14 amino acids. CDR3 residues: CASSGPLKAGELFF. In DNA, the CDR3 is TGTGCCAGCAGCGGGCCGCTTAAGGCCGGGGAGCTGTTTTTT.

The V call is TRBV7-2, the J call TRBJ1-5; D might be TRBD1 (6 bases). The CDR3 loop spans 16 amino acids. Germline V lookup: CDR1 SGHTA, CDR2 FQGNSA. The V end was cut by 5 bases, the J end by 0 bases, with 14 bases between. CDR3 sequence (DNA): TGTGCCAGCAGCCATAAGGGGGGATATAGCAATCAGCCCCAGCATTTT. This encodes CASSHKGGYSNQPQHF.

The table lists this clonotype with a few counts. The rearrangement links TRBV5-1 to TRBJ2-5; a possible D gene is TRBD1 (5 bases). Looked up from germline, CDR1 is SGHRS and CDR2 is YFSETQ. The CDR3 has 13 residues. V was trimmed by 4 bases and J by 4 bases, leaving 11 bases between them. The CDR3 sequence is CASSRQSRETQYF. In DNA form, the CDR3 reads TGCGCCAGCAGCCGACAGTCGAGAGAGACCCAGTACTTC.

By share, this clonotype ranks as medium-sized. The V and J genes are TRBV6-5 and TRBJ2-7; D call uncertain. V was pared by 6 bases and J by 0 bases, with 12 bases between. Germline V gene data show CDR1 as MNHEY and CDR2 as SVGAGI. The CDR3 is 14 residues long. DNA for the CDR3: TGTGCCAGCAGCCCACGCTATAGCTCCTACGAGCAGTACTTC. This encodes CASSPRYSSYEQYF.

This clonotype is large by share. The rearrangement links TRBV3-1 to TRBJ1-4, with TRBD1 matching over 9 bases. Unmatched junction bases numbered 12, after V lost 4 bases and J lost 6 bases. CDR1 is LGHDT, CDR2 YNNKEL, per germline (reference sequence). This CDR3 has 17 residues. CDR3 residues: CASSPTRTGEEDEKLFF. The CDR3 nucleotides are TGTGCCAGCAGCCCGACACGGACAGGGGAGGAGGATGAAAAACTGTTTTTT.

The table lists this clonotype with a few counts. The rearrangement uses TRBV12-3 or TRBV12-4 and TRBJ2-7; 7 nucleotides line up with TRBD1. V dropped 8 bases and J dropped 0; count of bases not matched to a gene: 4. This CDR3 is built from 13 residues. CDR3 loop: CASRRDSSYEQYF. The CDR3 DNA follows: TGTGCCAGCCGCAGGGACAGCTCCTACGAGCAGTACTTC.

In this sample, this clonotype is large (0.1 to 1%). CDR3: CASSSNPPGQGYTGELFF. The DNA for the CDR3 is TGCGCCAGCAGCTCAAATCCCCCGGGACAGGGGTACACCGGGGAGCTGTTTTTT. This chain joins TRBV5-1 and TRBJ2-2; 10 bases fit TRBD1. Germline CDR1 is SGHRS and CDR2 is YFSETQ. Unmatched junction bases numbered 11, after V lost 3 bases and J lost 3 bases. The CDR3 is made up of 18 amino acids.